This paragraph reports one TCR beta chain. Spiked synthetic TCR analogs estimated absolute template abundance per PCR. The protocol was immunoSEQ multiplex PCR, while the TCRdb copy is restricted to in-frame clones and leaves out a portion. The table shows 29,000 or so clones, with around 87% occurring only once. This record comes from a study of PD-L1 blockade in urothelial cancer. The V gene's germline CDR1 is LNHDA and CDR2 SQIVND (reference sequence). CDR3 length: 15 residues. J lost 4 bases, V lost 5 bases, and 6 bases had no gene match. The study collected 1 to 8 samples per patient, pretreatment and on-treatment.

The sample was PBMCs, taken around atezolizumab (anti-PD-L1) treatment. This sequence joins TRBV19 and TRBJ1-4; 8 bases are a match to TRBD1. The clonotype was recovered from a man in his forties or fifties with urothelial cancer. CDR3 DNA sequence: TGTGCCAGTAGTCGACCGGGACAGGTTAATGAAAAACTGTTTTTT. Amino acid sequence: CASSRPGQVNEKLFF.